What follows describes a single T cell receptor (beta chain). The CDR3 has 17 amino acids. The trim removed 4 bases at V and 5 bases at J, leaving 14 bases unmatched. The V gene's germline CDR1 is LGHNA and CDR2 YSLEER. Survey-level resolution applied to immunoSEQ assay v3.0. The repertoire was sequenced with immunoSEQ multiplex PCR; TCRdb's copy has only in-frame clones and lacks some. The table includes around 20,000 clones, around 78% detected once. This sample is part of a study of long-term antiretroviral therapy in people with HIV. J is TRBJ2-7 and V is TRBV4-3; 10 bases fit TRBD2. This specimen consisted of unsorted PBMCs, obtained 2.2 years after starting antiretroviral therapy. The receptor was derived from a man aged 50 to 60 with HIV. CDR3 sequence: CASSLSYGAGGLHEQYF. The DNA of the CDR3 is TGCGCCAGCAGCCTCAGCTACGGAGCGGGAGGGTTGCACGAGCAGTACTTC.